Below, 27 T cell receptor beta chains from the same sample are listed, as sequenced in a study of monozygotic twins with inflammatory bowel disease. TCRdb processed the 5' RACE reads again and assigns one entry to each CDR3 protein, with no DNA. Its listing shows roughly 150,000 distinct CDR3 sequences. The material sequenced was blood. These receptors all stem from a human donor with ulcerative colitis or Crohn's disease, or a healthy co-twin of an affected twin (not recorded which).

The chain is built from TRBV28 and TRBJ2-7; lacking DNA, the TRBD1 call made by TCRdb goes unchecked. Germline V gives CDR1 MDHEN, CDR2 SYDVKM. CDR3 length equals 15 residues. This CDR3 is CASILWSGVHYEQYF.

The J gene is TRBJ2-7, the V gene TRBV6-5; TCRdb's D call of TRBD1 is untestable without DNA. The V gene's germline CDR1 is MNHEY and CDR2 SVGAGI. CDR3 size: 14 residues. CDR3 sequence reads: CASSYRTPREEQYF.

This sequence joins TRBV27 and TRBJ2-7; TCRdb calls TRBD2, which cannot be checked without DNA. Germline V CDR1 and CDR2: MNHEY, SMNVEV (reference sequence). This CDR3 has 14 residues. The CDR3 loop reads CASSPGTSGYEQYF.

The rearrangement joins TRBV6-1 to TRBJ1-2. Germline V CDR1 and CDR2: MNHNS, SASEGT. The CDR3 totals 15 residues. The CDR3 sequence is CASSRGDGPNYGYTF.

The chain links TRBV6-5 to TRBJ1-6. Germline loops: CDR1 MNHEY, CDR2 SVGAGI. The CDR3 is 17 amino acids. CDR3: CASSLGFGRVGNSPLHF.

This chain joins TRBV7-2 and TRBJ2-2; no DNA is available, so the TRBD1 call from TCRdb remains unchecked. Germline V gene lookup returns CDR1 SGHTA and CDR2 FQGNSA. The CDR3 consists of 15 residues. The CDR3: CASRTQGRLGGELFF.

The V call is TRBV29-1, the J call TRBJ2-3; TCRdb picks TRBD1, but there is no DNA to check that call. Looked up from germline, CDR1 is SQVTM and CDR2 is ANQGSEA. The CDR3 is 13 amino acids. This CDR3 reads CSVGPSPKGTQYF.

The genes are TRBV20-1 and TRBJ2-3. The CDR3 sequence is 13 residues long. From germline, CDR1 is DFQATT and CDR2 SNEGSKA (reference sequence). CDR3 residues: CSASRRSTDTQYF.

This chain links TRBV15 with TRBJ2-3; the D call of TRBD1 rests on TCRdb alone, since no DNA is present to check it. Germline values: CDR1 LNHNV, CDR2 YYDKDF (reference sequence). CDR3 length equals 13 residues. The CDR3 loop is CATSLDTADTQYF.

J is TRBJ1-2 and V is TRBV9. The CDR3 is 16 amino acids. Germline V lookup: CDR1 SGDLS, CDR2 YYNGEE. This CDR3 is CASSPRQLLFNYGYTF.

V gene TRBV20-1 combines with J gene TRBJ2-7; the TCRdb call, TRBD2, lacks DNA for checking. The V gene's germline CDR1 is DFQATT and CDR2 SNEGSKA (reference sequence). CDR3 length: 14 amino acids. This CDR3 is CSAALQVLAYEQYF.

V is TRBV29-1 and J is TRBJ2-5; TCRdb returns TRBD1, unconfirmable since there is no DNA. Germline V lookup: CDR1 SQVTM, CDR2 ANQGSEA. This CDR3 is built from 13 residues. CDR3: CSVEESTGETQYF.

The J gene is TRBJ2-6, the V gene TRBV19. Germline V gene data show CDR1 as LNHDA and CDR2 as SQIVND (reference sequence). The CDR3 is 17 residues long. The CDR3 loop is CASRETPRVSGANVLTF.

This chain connects TRBV28 to TRBJ2-7. This CDR3 has 15 residues. CDR1 MDHEN and CDR2 SYDVKM come from the germline V gene. The CDR3 sequence is CASSPSQGGSYEQYF. The variable domain in full, completed from reference TRBV28 and TRBJ2-7, reads DVKVTQSSRYLVKRTGEKVFLECVQDMDHENMFWYRQDPGLGLRLIYFSYDVKMKEKGDIPEGYSVSREKKERFSLILESASTNQTSMYLCASSPSQGGSYEQYFGPGTRLTVT.

This chain links TRBV7-8 with TRBJ2-4; there is no DNA to check the TCRdb D call of TRBD2. This CDR3 is built from 19 residues. The germline V gene encodes CDR1 SGHVS and CDR2 FQNEAQ. CDR3 protein: CASSLEGTSGGLAKNIQYF.

The chain is built from TRBV18 and TRBJ1-1; TCRdb indicates TRBD1, and absent DNA this call remains unverified. The germline V gene has CDR1 KGHSH and CDR2 LQKENI. This CDR3 spans 15 amino acids. CDR3 residues: CASSPAGGLNTEAFF. Based on the CDR3 plus reference TRBV18 and TRBJ1-1, the full variable domain is NAGVMQNPRHLVRRRGQEARLRCSPMKGHSHVYWYRQLPEEGLKFMVYLQKENIIDESGMPKERFSAEFPKEGPSILRIQQVVRGDSAAYFCASSPAGGLNTEAFFGQGTRLTVV.

The V gene is TRBV6-1, the J gene TRBJ2-7; TCRdb's D call, TRBD2, is unchecked because there is no DNA. This CDR3 is built from 14 residues. Germline CDR1 MNHNS, CDR2 SASEGT. This CDR3 reads CASSLAGGPGEQYF.

The chain has TRBV18 and TRBJ2-2. In germline, CDR1 is KGHSH, CDR2 LQKENI. This CDR3 is 16 amino acids long. The CDR3 spells CASSPKGRANTGELFF.

The V gene is TRBV5-6, the J gene TRBJ2-7; as DNA is missing, the TRBD1 call by TCRdb cannot be tested. Germline lookup yields CDR1 SGHDT and CDR2 YYEEEE. This CDR3 is 14 amino acids long. The CDR3 is CASSYRGQGYEQYF.

The rearrangement joins TRBV5-1 to TRBJ1-2; with no DNA, the TCRdb D assignment of TRBD1 cannot be verified. The germline gives CDR1 SGHRS, CDR2 YFSETQ. CDR3 length: 15 amino acids. The CDR3 loop reads CASSTDSVPPYGYTF.

The gene calls are TRBV25-1 and TRBJ2-1; without DNA, the TCRdb call of TRBD1 cannot be checked. This CDR3 region has 16 residues. Germline CDR1 MGHDK, CDR2 SYGVNS. CDR3 protein: CASSVVTTGGTNEQFF.

The rearrangement joins TRBV12-3 or TRBV12-4 to TRBJ2-1; absent DNA, TCRdb's TRBD1 call cannot be checked. This CDR3 has 15 amino acids. This CDR3 is CASRPGTGGGDEQFF.

The V call is TRBV27, the J call TRBJ1-1; TCRdb gives TRBD1 as the D gene, but with no DNA this cannot be confirmed. CDR3 length: 13 amino acids. Germline assignment: CDR1 MNHEY and CDR2 SMNVEV (reference sequence). CDR3 region: CASSLTGRTEAFF.

The chain recombines TRBV12-3 or TRBV12-4 with TRBJ2-1. This CDR3 is built from 14 residues. The CDR3 here is CASSLESWDNEQFF.

The rearrangement links TRBV7-9 to TRBJ2-3. The CDR3 runs to 15 residues. Germline lookup yields CDR1 SEHNR and CDR2 FQNEAQ (reference sequence). CDR3 region: CASRKKDGSTDTQYF.

The chain carries TRBV11-2 and TRBJ1-1. The germline gives CDR1 SGHAT, CDR2 FQNNGV. The CDR3 loop spans 13 amino acids. CDR3: CASSLPRNTEAFF. The complete variable domain, with remaining parts taken from reference TRBV11-2 and TRBJ1-1, reads EAGVAQSPRYKIIEKRQSVAFWCNPISGHATLYWYQQILGQGPKLLIQFQNNGVVDDSQLPKDRFSAERLKGVDSTLKIQPAKLEDSAVYLCASSLPRNTEAFFGQGTRLTVV.

This sequence joins TRBV6-1 and TRBJ1-4; TCRdb gives TRBD1 as the D gene, but with no DNA this cannot be confirmed. The CDR3 contains 15 residues. The germline CDR1 and CDR2 sequences are MNHNS and SASEGT. CDR3 amino acids: CASSALVGGGEKLFF.